Shown below are 9 T cell receptor beta chains from a single sample sequenced in a study of shared clonotypes between healthy human individuals. The repertoire was sequenced with immunoSEQ multiplex PCR; TCRdb's copy has only in-frame clones and lacks some. The sample has approximately 1,500,000 clones, roughly 96% seen once. Sequenced material: naive CD4+ T cells sorted from blood. The subset here: CD45RA+ positively selected. The source is a man aged 25 to 45 in good health.

J is TRBJ2-7 and V is TRBV28; unclear D gene. CDR3 length: 14 residues. Germline V gene lookup returns CDR1 MDHEN and CDR2 SYDVKM. Trimming removed 2 bases at V and 5 bases at J, with 13 bases between. The CDR3 here is CASSLRQMTDEQYF. CDR3 in DNA: TGTGCCAGCAGTTTACGCCAGATGACGGACGAGCAGTACTTC.

In DNA, the CDR3 is TGTGCCAGCAGCTTCTATGATCCGGGATCCGAGACCCAGTACTTC. Translated: CASSFYDPGSETQYF. This chain joins TRBV13 and TRBJ2-5, with a possible D match to TRBD2 (5 bases). The length of the CDR3 is 15 residues. Trimming shortened V by 3 bases and J by 5 bases, and 16 bases separated the two germline ends. Germline V CDR1 and CDR2: PRHDT, FYEKMQ (reference sequence).

The CDR3 region has the DNA TGTGCCAGTAGTATCTCGGGGTTCAACATTCAGTACTTC. Its translation: CASSISGFNIQYF. The chain has TRBV19 and TRBJ2-4, with D maybe TRBD2 (5 bases). The length of the CDR3 is 13 residues. Trimming cost V 3 bases and J 7 bases, with 10 bases left between them. Germline-derived CDR1 and CDR2 are LNHDA and SQIVND (reference sequence).

The chain carries TRBV10-3 and TRBJ2-7; D gene uncertain. The V and J ends lost 4 bases and 2 bases respectively, with 15 bases between them. Germline V gene data show CDR1 as ENHRY and CDR2 as SYGVKD. CDR3 length: 15 residues. CDR3 DNA: TGTGCCATCAGTGGGGATTGGACCTTCACCTACGAGCAGTACTTC. Translating gives CAISGDWTFTYEQYF.

This chain links TRBV18 with TRBJ1-5; 8 nucleotides align to TRBD1. This CDR3 is built from 14 residues. The V gene's germline CDR1 is KGHSH and CDR2 LQKENI. With 3 bases clipped from V and 7 bases from J, the junction kept 5 bases outside the gene matches. CDR3 sequence (DNA): TGTGCCAGCTCACCTAAAGACAGGGGCCAGCCCCAGCATTTT. Its translation: CASSPKDRGQPQHF.

The chain uses TRBV7-6 and TRBJ2-2; 10 bases are shared with TRBD2. This CDR3 region has 17 residues. Looked up from germline, CDR1 is SGHVS and CDR2 is FNYEAQ. The V gene end was trimmed by 2 bases and the J gene end by 5 bases; junction bases not matched to a gene: 8. The CDR3 coding sequence is TGTGCCAGCAGCTTATCAGCGGGAGGGTCCGTAACCGGGGAGCTGTTTTTT. Translating it yields CASSLSAGGSVTGELFF.

CDR3 bases: TGTGCCAGCAGCTCTGTCGCGGTCACAGATACGCAGTATTTT. Encoded protein: CASSSVAVTDTQYF. J is TRBJ2-3 and V is TRBV28; D is unresolved. There are 14 residues in the CDR3. V was pared by 6 bases and J by 2 bases, with 12 bases between. From germline, CDR1 is MDHEN and CDR2 SYDVKM.

This chain connects TRBV7-2 to TRBJ1-1; D uncertain. CDR1 is SGHTA and CDR2 is FQGNSA in the germline V gene. Trimming removed 1 base from V and 7 bases from J, with 13 bases in between. The CDR3 is 14 residues long. The CDR3 is CASSLVRQPNEAFF. The CDR3 bases are TGTGCCAGCAGCTTAGTGCGTCAACCAAATGAAGCTTTCTTT.

Comment on this clone: Other nucleotide sequences in the sample specify the same CDR3. The genes are TRBV7-6 and TRBJ2-7; D is possibly TRBD1 (5 bases). Trimming shortened V by 1 base and J by 4 bases, and 11 bases separated the two germline ends. Looked up from germline, CDR1 is SGHVS and CDR2 is FNYEAQ. This CDR3 contains 14 residues. The CDR3 DNA reads TGTGCCAGCAGCTTAGGGCAGGGTGCATACGAGCAGTACTTC. Translation: CASSLGQGAYEQYF.